Listed below are T cell receptor beta chains from one sample, sequenced in a study of blood T cell repertoires in COVID-19. Sequencing was performed with immunoSEQ multiplex PCR; in TCRdb, only in-frame clones are kept and a portion is missing. The sample consists of more than 250,000 clones, approximately 90% of them appearing once. The sample comprised peripheral blood. The receptors shown here come from a man younger than 35 with active or convalescent COVID-19. Each CDR3 is given with its conserved first and last residue. The D gene is left open where the match is weak. Clone size is stated in some rows and not others, as once, few, many or a class when expanded.

TRBV7-9	many	-	TRBJ1-3	TGTGCCAGCAGCGCCCTCAATTCACTCTCTGGAAACACCATATATTTT	CASSALNSLSGNTIYF
TRBV6-5	-	-	TRBJ1-5	TGTGCCAGCAGTTACCAGATCTCTCAGCCCCAGCATTTT	CASSYQISQPQHF
TRBV18	-	TRBD1	TRBJ1-3	TGTGCCAGCTCACCAAGGGACAGGGGAAACACCATATATTTT	CASSPRDRGNTIYF
TRBV5-1	-	TRBD2	TRBJ2-2	TGCGCCAGCAGCTTGGAGGTCCATAGCGGGAGGGCCGCCGGGGAGCTGTTTTTT	CASSLEVHSGRAAGELFF
TRBV6-5	-	-	TRBJ2-3	TGTGCCAGCAGTTACTCGAGTCCACCAACGCAGTATTTT	CASSYSSPPTQYF
TRBV5-6	-	-	TRBJ1-3	TGTGCCAGCAGCTTTACTATAGGAACAATCTCTGGAAACACCATATATTTT	CASSFTIGTISGNTIYF
TRBV3-1/TRBV3-2	-	TRBD1	TRBJ1-4	TGTGCCAGCAGTCTTCAGGGGGGAGGTAATGAAAAACTGTTTTTT	CASSLQGGGNEKLFF
TRBV15	-	-	TRBJ2-1	TGTGCCACCAGCAGAGATATCCGGGACTCATCCTACAATGAGCAGTTCTTC	CATSRDIRDSSYNEQFF
TRBV5-5	few	TRBD1	TRBJ2-7	TGTGCCAGCAGCTTGGCCCCGGGACAGCGAGCCTACGAGCAGTACTTC	CASSLAPGQRAYEQYF
TRBV12-3/TRBV12-4	-	-	TRBJ2-7	TGTGCCAGCAGTTTTGGAGGGTTCTACGAGCAGTACTTC	CASSFGGFYEQYF
TRBV30	-	TRBD1	TRBJ2-7	TGTGCCTGGAGATCTGAGGGGGCGAAAGAGCAGTACTTC	CAWRSEGAKEQYF
TRBV2	-	-	TRBJ1-6	TGTGCCAGCCGAATAGGGAGGCAACCCCTCCACTTT	CASRIGRQPLHF
TRBV3-1/TRBV3-2	-	TRBD1	TRBJ1-2	TGTGCCAGCAGCCCGACAGGGGGGAAAGCCTACTTC	CASSPTGGKAYF
TRBV20-1	-	-	TRBJ2-7	TGCAGTGCCCCGGGACTTAGCGAGCAGTACTTC	CSAPGLSEQYF
TRBV27	few	-	TRBJ2-1	TGTGCCACCACCACAACCTCCTCATCCTCCTACAATGAGCAGTTCTTC	CATTTTSSSSYNEQFF
TRBV7-8	few	-	TRBJ2-3	TGTGCCAGCAGCCAGGGGCGTAGTACGCAGTATTTT	CASSQGRSTQYF
TRBV7-6	-	TRBD1	TRBJ1-1	TGTGCCAGCAGCGGCCGGGACAGTGAAGCTTTCTTT	CASSGRDSEAFF
TRBV7-3	-	TRBD1	TRBJ2-1	TGTGCCAGCAGCTTAGGACAGGGCTCATACAATGAGCAGTTCTTC	CASSLGQGSYNEQFF
TRBV7-2	-	-	TRBJ2-2	TGTGCCAGCAGCTTAGGGGGCAGGGGTAACACCGGGGAGCTGTTTTTT	CASSLGGRGNTGELFF
TRBV5-4	-	-	TRBJ1-1	TGTGCCAGCAGCTTATCCACCGCTTATTGGGCAGAGCGGACTGAAGCTTTCTTT	CASSLSTAYWAERTEAFF
TRBV13	-	TRBD2	TRBJ2-3	TGTGCCAGCAGCTTAGTCCTAGCGGGGGGCACAGATACGCAGTATTTT	CASSLVLAGGTDTQYF
TRBV7-9	once	-	TRBJ1-1	TGTGCCAGTCTCCCAGTGAACACTGAAGCTTTCTTT	CASLPVNTEAFF
TRBV6-2/TRBV6-3	-	TRBD2	TRBJ2-4	TGTGCCAGCAGCCCGCTTACTAGCGGGACTTCGGAGCGGACCAAAAACATTCAGTACTTC	CASSPLTSGTSERTKNIQYF
TRBV7-2	-	TRBD1	TRBJ2-1	TGTGCCAGCAGCTTTCGAGGGACAGGGTCAAATGAGCAGTTCTTC	CASSFRGTGSNEQFF
TRBV5-1	-	-	TRBJ1-2	TGCGCCAGCAACCGAGATGGGGGGGATGGCTACACCTTC	CASNRDGGDGYTF
TRBV29-1	-	-	TRBJ2-2	TGCAGCGTTTCCGGGAGGAACACCGGGGAGCTGTTTTTT	CSVSGRNTGELFF
TRBV2	-	-	TRBJ2-3	TGTGCCAGCAGTGATCCTGGAGCTAGCACAGATACGCAGTATTTT	CASSDPGASTDTQYF
TRBV7-2	-	TRBD2	TRBJ2-5	TGTGCCAGCAGCTTGATGGTGGGGGAGGGGGAGACCCAGTACTTC	CASSLMVGEGETQYF
TRBV10-2	-	-	TRBJ2-5	TGCGCCAGCTCCCGGGGGGCCGAGACCCAGTACTTC	CASSRGAETQYF
TRBV27	-	-	TRBJ1-5	TGTGCCAGCTCTTCCCGCAGGGGTCAGCCCCAGCATTTT	CASSSRRGQPQHF
TRBV11-2	-	TRBD2	TRBJ2-1	TGTGCCAGCAGCTCCCCTTCTTCGGGGGGGCGGCAGTTCTTC	CASSSPSSGGRQFF